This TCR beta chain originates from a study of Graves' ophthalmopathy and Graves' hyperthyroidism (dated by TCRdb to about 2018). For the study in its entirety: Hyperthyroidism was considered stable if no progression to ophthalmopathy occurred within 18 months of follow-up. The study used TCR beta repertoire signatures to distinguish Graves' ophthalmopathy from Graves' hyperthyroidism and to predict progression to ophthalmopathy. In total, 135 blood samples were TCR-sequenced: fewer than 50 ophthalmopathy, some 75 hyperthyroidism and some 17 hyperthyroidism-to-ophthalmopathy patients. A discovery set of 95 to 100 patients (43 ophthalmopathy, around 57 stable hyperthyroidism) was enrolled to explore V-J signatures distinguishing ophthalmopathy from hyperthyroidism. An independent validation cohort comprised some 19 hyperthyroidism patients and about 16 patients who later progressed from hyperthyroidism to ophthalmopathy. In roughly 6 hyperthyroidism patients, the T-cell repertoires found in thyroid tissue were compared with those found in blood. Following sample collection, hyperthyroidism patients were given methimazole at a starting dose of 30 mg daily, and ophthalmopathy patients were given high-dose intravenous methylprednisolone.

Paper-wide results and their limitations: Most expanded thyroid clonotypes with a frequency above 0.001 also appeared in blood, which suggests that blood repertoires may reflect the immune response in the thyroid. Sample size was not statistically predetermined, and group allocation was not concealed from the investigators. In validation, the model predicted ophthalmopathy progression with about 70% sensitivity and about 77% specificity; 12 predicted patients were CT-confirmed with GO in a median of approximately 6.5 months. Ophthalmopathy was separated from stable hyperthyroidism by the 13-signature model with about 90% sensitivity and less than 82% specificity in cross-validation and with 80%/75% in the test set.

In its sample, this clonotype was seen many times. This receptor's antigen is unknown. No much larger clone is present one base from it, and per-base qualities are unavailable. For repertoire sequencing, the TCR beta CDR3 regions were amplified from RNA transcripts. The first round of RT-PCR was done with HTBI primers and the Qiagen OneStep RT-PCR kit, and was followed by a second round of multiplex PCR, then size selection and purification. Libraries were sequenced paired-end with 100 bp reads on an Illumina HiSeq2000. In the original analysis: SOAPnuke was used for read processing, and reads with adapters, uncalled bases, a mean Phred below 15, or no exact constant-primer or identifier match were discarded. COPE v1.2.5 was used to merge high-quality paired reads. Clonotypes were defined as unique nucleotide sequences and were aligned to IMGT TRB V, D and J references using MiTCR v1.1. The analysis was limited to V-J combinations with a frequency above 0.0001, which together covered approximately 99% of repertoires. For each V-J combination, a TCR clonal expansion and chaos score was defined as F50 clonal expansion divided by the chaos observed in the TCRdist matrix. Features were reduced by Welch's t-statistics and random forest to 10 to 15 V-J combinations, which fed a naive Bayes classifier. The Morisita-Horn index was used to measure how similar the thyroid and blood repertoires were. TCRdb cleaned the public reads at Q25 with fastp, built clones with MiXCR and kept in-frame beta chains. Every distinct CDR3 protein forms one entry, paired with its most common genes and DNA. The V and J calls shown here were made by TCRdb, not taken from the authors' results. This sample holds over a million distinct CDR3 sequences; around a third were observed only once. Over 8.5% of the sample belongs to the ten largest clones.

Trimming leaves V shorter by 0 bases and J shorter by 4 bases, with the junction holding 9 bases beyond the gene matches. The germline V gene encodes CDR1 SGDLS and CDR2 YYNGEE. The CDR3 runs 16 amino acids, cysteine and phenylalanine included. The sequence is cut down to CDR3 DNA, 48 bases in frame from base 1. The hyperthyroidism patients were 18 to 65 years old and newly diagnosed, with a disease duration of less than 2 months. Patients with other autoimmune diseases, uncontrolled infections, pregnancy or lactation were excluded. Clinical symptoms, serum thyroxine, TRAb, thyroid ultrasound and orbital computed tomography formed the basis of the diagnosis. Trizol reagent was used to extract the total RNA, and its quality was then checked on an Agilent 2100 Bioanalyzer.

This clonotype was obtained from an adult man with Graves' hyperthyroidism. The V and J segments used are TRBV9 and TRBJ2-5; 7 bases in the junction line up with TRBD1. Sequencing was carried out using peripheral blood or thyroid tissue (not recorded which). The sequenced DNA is TGTGCCAGCAGCGTAGGACAGGGAGTATCCACAGAGACCCAGTACTTC. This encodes CASSVGQGVSTETQYF.